This T cell receptor beta chain was captured in a study of CD8+ T cells in alopecia areata. V lost 3 bases to trimming and J lost 5 bases, with 19 bases between them. The CDR3 runs 15 residues. Germline-derived CDR1 and CDR2 are SQVTM and ANQGSEA. Extracted from the samples, RNA was reverse transcribed into cDNA to serve as the sequencing template. The data were produced by immunoSEQ multiplex PCR, yet TCRdb's version contains in-frame clones alone and is incomplete. The sample has about 150,000 clones, 50% to 65% seen once. J is TRBJ1-2 and V is TRBV29-1, with D possibly TRBD1 on 6 matching bases. The sequencing used CD8+ T cells sorted from blood, collected at week 0. This TCR was sampled from a human donor with alopecia areata. The CDR3 loop reads CSVELRGGGDYGYTF. The DNA for the CDR3 is TGCAGCGTTGAGCTACGAGGAGGGGGAGATTATGGCTACACCTTC.